These 6 T cell receptor beta chains originate from one sample sequenced in a study of breast tumors, draining lymph nodes, adjacent tissues (dated by TCRdb to the mid-2010s). The lymph node samples were taken from the axillary draining lymph nodes of breast cancer patients. Library method: multiplex PCR. The run used an Illumina HiSeq 2000. TCRdb redid the processing of the public reads, applying fastp at Q25 and MiXCR, and retained in-frame beta chains. Rows matching on CDR3 protein sequence are summarized as one entry with the most common DNA and genes. The sample has approximately 250,000 distinct CDR3 sequences on record, about 34% of them singletons. Clones ranked in the top ten supply roughly 3.5% of the sample. What was sequenced was axillary lymph node tissue. Receptors were obtained from a female donor with breast cancer. Some clones in this sample may be carry-over from other donors' samples.

Turning to this clonotype: This may come from a read error, since a much larger clone is one base off. This chain's CDR3 is CASSHGQDNNEKLFF. The CDR3 nucleotides read TGTGCCAGCAGCCACGGACAGGACAATAATGAAAAACTGTTTTTT. This rearrangement joins TRBV9 to TRBJ1-4; 7 bases map to TRBD1. CDR3 size: 15 residues. The germline gives CDR1 SGDLS, CDR2 YYNGEE. With V trimmed by 4 bases and J by 4 bases, 7 bases remained unmatched.

The J gene is TRBJ2-7, the V gene TRBV6-1; a weak D match, TRBD1 (6 bases). V was pared by 4 bases and J by 3 bases, with 13 bases between. There are 14 residues in the CDR3. Germline V CDR1 and CDR2: MNHNS, SASEGT. CDR3 amino acids: CASSGRDRYYEQYF. DNA of the CDR3: TGTGCCAGCAGTGGTAGAGACAGGTACTACGAGCAGTACTTC.

Details on this clonotype: The junction shows a germline mismatch at one end, possibly a read error. The chain employs TRBV6-1 and TRBJ1-4; possible D gene TRBD1, 6 bases. The CDR3 length is 16 residues. CDR1 and CDR2 from the germline V gene are MNHNS and SASEGT. CDR3: CASSQAGVATNEKLFF. CDR3 DNA sequence: TGTGCCAGCAGTCAAGCAGGGGTAGCAACTAATGAAAAACTGTTTTTT.

This clonotype has just a few counts. A much larger clone lies a single base off, so this may be a read error. The chain has TRBV20-1 and TRBJ2-7; perhaps TRBD2 as D (5 bases). CDR1 DFQATT and CDR2 SNEGSKA come from the germline V gene (reference sequence). The CDR3 extends over 13 amino acids. V was trimmed by 1 base and J by 9 bases, leaving 16 bases between them. The CDR3 here is CSARASPGTAQYF. CDR3 coding DNA: TGCAGTGCTAGAGCCTCCCCGGGAACCGCGCAGTACTTC.

A few counts support this clonotype. The rearrangement uses TRBV6-2 or TRBV6-3 and TRBJ2-2; 7 bases line up with TRBD2. The CDR3 spans 15 residues. The J segment lost 2 bases and the V segment lost 7 bases, leaving 7 bases of the junction unmatched. CDR1 is MNHEY, CDR2 SVGEGT, per germline. CDR3 in amino acids: CASKGSGANTGELFF. CDR3 DNA: TGTGCCAGCAAGGGGAGCGGGGCAAACACCGGGGAGCTGTTTTTT.

On this clonotype itself: This may stem from a read error, because a much larger clone lies one nucleotide away. This likely comes from a read error, as the CDR3 has no conserved phenylalanine or tryptophan at its end. V usage is TRBV7-8 and J usage is TRBJ1-2; D unresolved. Deletions cut 5 bases from V and 6 bases from J, with 16 bases between. Germline lookup yields CDR1 SGHVS and CDR2 FQNEAQ. CDR3 size: 14 residues. Written as DNA, the CDR3 is TGTGCCAGCAGCCCCAGAACGTTACTAGATGGCTACACCCTC. It codes for CASSPRTLLDGYTL.